This TCR beta chain was recovered during a study of cytomegalovirus exposure and HLA in healthy donors. Study overall: The same platform as the roughly 700 first-cohort repertoires was used for the 95 to 150 validation repertoires, a later analysis reported.

CDR3 size: 14 residues. From germline, CDR1 is SQVTM and CDR2 ANQGSEA. V shed 3 bases and J shed 3 bases, with 15 bases lying between them. This table comes from immunoSEQ multiplex PCR, and its TCRdb copy is limited to in-frame clones, with some not included. The sample contains about 110,000 clones, roughly nine tenths of which appear only once. The rearrangement joins TRBV29-1 to TRBJ2-7, with a tentative D call TRBD1 (6 bases). Sequenced material: PBMCs. This clonotype originated in a woman under 30 in good health and CMV-seronegative. The CDR3 coding sequence is TGCAGCGTTGATTCCAGGGGCGCGGGCTACGAGCAGTACTTC. Its protein is CSVDSRGAGYEQYF.